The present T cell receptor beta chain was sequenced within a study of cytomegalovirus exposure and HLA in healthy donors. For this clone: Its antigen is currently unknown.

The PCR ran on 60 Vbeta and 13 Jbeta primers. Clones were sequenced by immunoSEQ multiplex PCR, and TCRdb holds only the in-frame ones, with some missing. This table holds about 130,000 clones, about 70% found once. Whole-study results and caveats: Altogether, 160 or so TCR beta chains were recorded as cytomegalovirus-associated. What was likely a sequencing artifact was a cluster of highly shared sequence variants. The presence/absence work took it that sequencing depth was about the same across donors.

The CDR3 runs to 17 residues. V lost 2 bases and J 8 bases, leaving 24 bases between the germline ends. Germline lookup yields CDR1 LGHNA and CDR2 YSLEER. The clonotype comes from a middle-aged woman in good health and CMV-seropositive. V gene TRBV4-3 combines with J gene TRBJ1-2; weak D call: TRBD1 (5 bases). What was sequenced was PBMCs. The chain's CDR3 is CASSQFRRGSPLEGYTF. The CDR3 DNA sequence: TGCGCCAGCAGCCAATTTCGGAGGGGCTCCCCGTTAGAGGGCTACACCTTC.